The 8 T cell receptor beta chains listed next were all sequenced from one sample in a study of OX40 agonist ivuxolimab in advanced cancers. Library method: the immunoSEQ multiplex PCR assay. TCRdb obtained this table from immuneACCESS and retained in-frame rearrangements with V and J assigned. These tables miss some clones; where compared with another copy, unresolved V genes account for less than half of the shortfall, and the remainder is unexplained. Counted in this sample were about 79,000 clones; 85% to 90% of them appeared once. Clones ranked in the top ten supply over 10% of the sample. The sample here was CD4+ or CD8+ T cells sorted from blood, taken in a trial of the OX40 agonist ivuxolimab. The receptors here all came from an adult with an advanced solid tumor such as melanoma, head and neck, liver or kidney cancer.

The rearrangement joins TRBV21-1 to TRBJ2-6; the table calls TRBD1, which could not be checked here. TRBV21-1 is reported as a pseudogene. CDR3 length equals 17 residues. CDR3 coding DNA: TGTGCCAGCACCAGACAGGGAGAGTGCTCTGGGGCCAACGTCCTGACTTTC. Its translation: CASTRQGECSGANVLTF.

The chain joins TRBV5-1 to TRBJ2-5; 7 nucleotides line up with TRBD1. Trimming cost V 3 bases and J 4 bases; bases outside gene matches: 9. The CDR3 is 15 amino acids. Germline assignment: CDR1 SGHRS and CDR2 YFSETQ. The DNA of the CDR3 is TGCGCCAGCAGCTGGGCCGGGACAGAGCGAGAGACCCAGTACTTC. Its translation is CASSWAGTERETQYF.

This rearrangement joins TRBV11-3 to TRBJ1-1, with D unclear. V gave up 6 bases and J gave up 1 base, with 15 bases separating them. Germline-derived CDR1 and CDR2 are SGHNT and YENEEA. The CDR3 has 15 amino acids. The CDR3 DNA is TGTGCCAGCAGTCCCCCTGGGCGGGGGAACACTGAAGCTTTCTTT. Protein product: CASSPPGRGNTEAFF.

The chain joins TRBV5-1 to TRBJ2-7; 10 bases are shared with TRBD1. The ends lost 5 bases at V and 2 bases at J; junction bases unmatched: 4. The germline V gene encodes CDR1 SGHRS and CDR2 YFSETQ. The CDR3 extends over 14 amino acids. CDR3 bases: TGCGCCAGCAGACAGGACAGGGGGGCCTACGAGCAGTACTTC. Encoded protein: CASRQDRGAYEQYF.

On this clone itself: A read error may produce the germline difference seen at one junction end. The chain combines TRBV27 with TRBJ2-7, with D possibly matching TRBD2 (6 bases). CDR1 is MNHEY, CDR2 SMNVEV, per germline (reference sequence). This CDR3 has 13 amino acids. CDR3 bases: TGTGCCAGCAGTTTAACTAGCTCCCACGAGCAGTACTTC. Translated, it gives CASSLTSSHEQYF.

This sequence joins TRBV27 and TRBJ1-4; D possibly corresponds to TRBD1 (5 bases). The germline CDR1 and CDR2 sequences are MNHEY and SMNVEV (reference sequence). Trimming took off 6 bases at V and 0 bases at J, with 8 bases between the two ends. This CDR3 comprises 14 residues. CDR3 sequence: CASSQGSTNEKLFF. CDR3 nucleotide sequence: TGTGCCAGCAGCCAGGGTTCAACTAATGAAAAACTGTTTTTT.

The chain uses TRBV6-4 and TRBJ1-1; D is unresolved. Germline V gene sequence: CDR1 MRHNA, CDR2 SNTAGT. This CDR3 contains 16 residues. With 2 bases removed from V and 6 bases from J, the gap between germline ends came to 19 bases. The CDR3 region has the DNA TGTGCCAGCAGTGACCGTTTCTCAATACTTGGGGCTGAAGCTTTCTTT. This encodes CASSDRFSILGAEAFF.

Regarding this clone: This may be a read error, as it is one base from a much larger clone. This chain links TRBV6-1 with TRBJ2-5; D may be TRBD1 (6 bases). The J call is uncertain, as TRBJ2-7 better fits the DNA end. Germline V gene lookup returns CDR1 MNHNS and CDR2 SASEGT. This CDR3 has 14 residues. The CDR3 protein is CASSLNRVGDEQYF. In nucleotides, the CDR3 is TGCGCCAGCAGCCTAAACAGGGTCGGAGACGAGCAGTACTTC.